This T cell receptor (beta chain) was found in a study of TIL therapy for anti-PD-1-resistant metastatic lung cancer. On the study more broadly: Tumors carried a median about 1.5 non-synonymous mutations per megabase. Overall study results and limits: The cohort had more treatment-naive, never-smoker and oncogene-addicted patients than typical.

CDR1 and CDR2 from the germline V gene are LNHNV and YYDKDF (reference sequence). The ends lost 3 bases at V and 1 base at J; junction bases unmatched: 2. The CDR3 is 14 amino acids. Sequencing used immunoSEQ v3. Using immunoSEQ multiplex PCR, the repertoire was profiled, and TCRdb retains in-frame clones only, with some absent. The table has about 26,000 clones, approximately 63% seen once. A word on this clone: Its antigen is unknown.

Time point meaning: pre-treatment sample, taken before nivolumab and TIL therapy. Pleural nodules or supraclavicular lymph nodes made up most of the excised metastases sampled. Patients then received nivolumab; progressors got lymphodepletion, TIL and IL-2. This specimen consisted of tumor tissue, obtained at baseline. This TCR derives from a woman aged 30-85 years with non-small cell lung cancer. The rearrangement joins TRBV15 to TRBJ2-7; 8 bases fit TRBD1. CDR3 nucleotides: TGTGCCACCAGCAGGCAGGGGGCGTCCTACGAGCAGTACTTC. Its protein product is CATSRQGASYEQYF.